The 32 T cell receptor beta chains below come from one sample, sequenced in a study of tumor T cells in aggressive B-cell lymphoma. Profiled with immunoSEQ multiplex PCR; TCRdb holds only in-frame clones, not every one. The sample consists of several thousand clones, approximately 95% of them appearing once. What was sequenced was tumor tissue. The origin of the receptors is an adult with diffuse large B cell lymphoma.

The rearrangement uses TRBV7-3 and TRBJ2-1; 9 bases align to TRBD2. This CDR3 spans 14 amino acids. J was trimmed by 2 bases and V by 5 bases; bases with no gene match: 1. Germline-derived CDR1 and CDR2 are SGHTA and FQGTGA. The CDR3 reads CASSAGGPYNEQFF. The DNA for the CDR3 is TGTGCCAGCAGCGCGGGAGGGCCCTACAATGAGCAGTTCTTC.

The chain carries TRBV6-5 and TRBJ2-7; a weak D match, TRBD1 (6 bases). Trimming took 5 bases from V and 3 from J, leaving 11 bases between them. The CDR3 totals 13 residues. Germline V CDR1 and CDR2: MNHEY, SVGAGI. Here the CDR3 DNA reads TGTGCCAGCAGTCATGGACAGCTCTACGAGCAGTACTTC. It yields the protein CASSHGQLYEQYF.

The chain combines TRBV30 with TRBJ2-7; 9 nucleotides line up with TRBD1. This CDR3 has 14 residues. Germline lookup yields CDR1 GTSNPN and CDR2 SVGIG (reference sequence). Losses at the gene ends were 2 bases for V and 1 base for J; bases not matched to a gene: 3. The CDR3 DNA reads TGTGCCTGGAGTCGGGGACAGGGTTCCTACGAGCAGTACTTC. Protein sequence: CAWSRGQGSYEQYF.

The genes are TRBV7-9 and TRBJ2-3, with TRBD2 as a possible D gene (6 bases). CDR1 SEHNR and CDR2 FQNEAQ come from the germline V gene (reference sequence). The germline V and J ends were trimmed by 2 bases and 3 bases, with 15 bases remaining between them. The CDR3 extends over 16 amino acids. The CDR3 DNA is TGTGCCAGCAGCTTAAGATCGGGGAGGAAGACAGATACGCAGTATTTT. It yields the protein CASSLRSGRKTDTQYF.

The chain links TRBV7-3 to TRBJ2-3; 7 bases line up with TRBD2. The length of the CDR3 is 15 residues. The V and J ends lost 5 bases and 4 bases, in that order; junction bases with no gene match: 9. The germline CDR1 and CDR2 sequences are SGHTA and FQGTGA. The CDR3 is CASSGGRASADTQYF. DNA for the CDR3: TGTGCCAGCAGCGGAGGGAGGGCCTCGGCAGATACGCAGTATTTT. Supplemented by reference TRBV7-3 and TRBJ2-3, the full variable domain reads GAGVSQTPSNKVTEKGKYVELRCDPISGHTALYWYRQSLGQGPEFLIYFQGTGAADDSGLPNDRFFAVRPEGSVSTLKIQRTERGDSAVYLCASSGGRASADTQYFGPGTRLTVL.

This chain uses TRBV28 with TRBJ2-3, with 7 bases that match TRBD2. J lost 4 bases, V lost 9 bases, and 7 bases had no gene match. Looked up from germline, CDR1 is MDHEN and CDR2 is SYDVKM. The CDR3 sequence is 13 residues long. CDR3 sequence: CASLGRESDTQYF. The DNA for the CDR3 is TGTGCCAGTCTAGGGAGGGAATCAGATACGCAGTATTTT.

This chain joins TRBV4-3 and TRBJ2-2; TRBD2 is a possible D gene (6 bases). The germline CDR1 and CDR2 sequences are LGHNA and YSLEER. The CDR3 covers 15 residues. V was clipped by 0 bases and J by 7 bases, with 12 bases between them. The CDR3 region is CASSQELAIGGELFF. Written as DNA, the CDR3 is TGCGCCAGCAGCCAAGAACTAGCTATTGGCGGGGAGCTGTTTTTT.

The rearrangement joins TRBV10-3 to TRBJ2-3, with TRBD2 matching over 8 bases. Germline loops: CDR1 ENHRY, CDR2 SYGVKD. After removal of 11 bases from V and 2 bases from J, the junction contained 6 bases not matched to a gene. The CDR3 contains 13 residues. The CDR3 spells CAHGGGTTDTQYF. CDR3 DNA: TGTGCCCACGGGGGGGGGACCACAGATACGCAGTATTTT.

The chain recombines TRBV28 with TRBJ1-3; tentatively, D is TRBD1 (5 bases). This CDR3 has 15 residues. The germline CDR1 and CDR2 sequences are MDHEN and SYDVKM. Deletions cut 6 bases from V and 1 base from J, with 13 bases between. The CDR3 nucleotides read TGTGCCAGCAGGGTAGGAGGGGCTTCTGGAAACACCATATATTTT. This codes for CASRVGGASGNTIYF.

The chain joins TRBV4-2 to TRBJ1-1; TRBD1 agrees at 9 bases. Germline trimming cut 2 bases from V and 5 bases from J; bases unmatched to any gene: 3. CDR1 is LGHNA, CDR2 YNFKEQ, per germline. The length of the CDR3 is 14 residues. This chain's CDR3 is CASSQWDRETEAFF. The CDR3 region has the DNA TGTGCCAGCAGCCAATGGGACAGGGAGACTGAAGCTTTCTTT.

The chain recombines TRBV7-2 with TRBJ1-2; perhaps TRBD1 as D (6 bases). V lost 3 bases to trimming and J lost 4 bases, with 9 bases between them. Per germline, CDR1 SGHTA and CDR2 FQGNSA. This CDR3 comprises 13 residues. The CDR3 sequence: CASSFQGSYGYTF. The CDR3 bases are TGTGCCAGCAGCTTCCAGGGGAGCTATGGCTACACCTTC.

The chain links TRBV5-4 to TRBJ2-7, with 10 bases aligning to TRBD2. Germline V gene sequence: CDR1 SGHNT, CDR2 YYREEE (reference sequence). V lost 1 base and J lost 2; bases outside the gene matches: 9. The length of the CDR3 is 17 residues. CDR3 sequence: CASSLLLLAGDTYEQYF. The CDR3, as DNA: TGTGCCAGCAGCTTGCTCCTTCTAGCGGGAGATACCTACGAGCAGTACTTC. Filled out from reference TRBV5-4 and TRBJ2-7, the complete variable domain reads ETGVTQSPTHLIKTRGQQVTLRCSSQSGHNTVSWYQQALGQGPQFIFQYYREEENGRGNFPPRFSGLQFPNYSSELNVNALELDDSALYLCASSLLLLAGDTYEQYFGPGTRLTVT.

This chain joins TRBV29-1 and TRBJ2-3, with 8 positions matching TRBD2. Trimming at V came to 7 bases and at J to 0 bases, leaving 9 bases not matched to a gene. Germline V gene lookup returns CDR1 SQVTM and CDR2 ANQGSEA. The CDR3 is 15 amino acids. The CDR3 nucleotides are TGCAGCGCCTTCGACACTAGCGGAAGCACAGATACGCAGTATTTT. It is translated as CSAFDTSGSTDTQYF.

The gene calls are TRBV11-1 and TRBJ2-7; D is possibly TRBD2 (6 bases). The CDR3 totals 15 residues. V gave up 2 bases and J gave up 3 bases, with 14 bases separating them. The germline CDR1 and CDR2 sequences are SGHAT and FQDESV (reference sequence). The CDR3 DNA follows: TGTGCCAGCAGCTTAACCGACGGAGGGTACTACGAGCAGTACTTC. Protein sequence: CASSLTDGGYYEQYF.

The CDR3 DNA sequence: TGTGCCAGCAGTTTCTGGGCCTCTGGGGCCAACGTCCTGACTTTC. This encodes CASSFWASGANVLTF. The chain carries TRBV27 and TRBJ2-6; D unresolved. Germline V gene lookup returns CDR1 MNHEY and CDR2 SMNVEV (reference sequence). V gave up 3 bases and J gave up 0 bases, with 6 bases separating them. CDR3 length: 15 residues.

The chain is built from TRBV5-4 and TRBJ2-7; 9 nucleotides agree with TRBD2. There are 17 residues in the CDR3. Germline V gene sequence: CDR1 SGHNT, CDR2 YYREEE (reference sequence). V was pared by 1 base and J by 3 bases, with 11 bases of the junction left unmatched. CDR3 DNA: TGTGCCAGCAGCTTGACGTTGTTAGCGGGAGAGGTCTACGAGCAGTACTTC. It encodes CASSLTLLAGEVYEQYF. Supplemented by reference TRBV5-4 and TRBJ2-7, the full variable domain reads ETGVTQSPTHLIKTRGQQVTLRCSSQSGHNTVSWYQQALGQGPQFIFQYYREEENGRGNFPPRFSGLQFPNYSSELNVNALELDDSALYLCASSLTLLAGEVYEQYFGPGTRLTVT.

The gene calls are TRBV7-6 and TRBJ2-5; TRBD2 matches at 9 bases. Trimming took 4 bases from V and 6 from J; bases not matched to a gene: 12. CDR1 and CDR2 (germline): SGHVS, FNYEAQ. The CDR3 has 16 residues. For the CDR3, the DNA is TGTGCCAGCAGCTCCAGGGGGACTAGCCGTGAGAAGACCCAGTACTTC. Translation gives CASSSRGTSREKTQYF.

The chain combines TRBV7-4 with TRBJ2-7, with D perhaps TRBD1 (5 bases). This CDR3 is built from 13 residues. Germline V gives CDR1 SGHVT, CDR2 SQSDAQ. Trimming removed 1 base from V and 3 bases from J, with 7 bases in between. This CDR3 reads CASSLETVYEQYF. The CDR3 DNA is TGTGCCAGCAGCTTAGAGACAGTCTACGAGCAGTACTTC.

The chain carries TRBV19 and TRBJ2-1; 8 bases are shared with TRBD1. The CDR3 length is 14 residues. CDR1 and CDR2 from the germline V gene are LNHDA and SQIVND (reference sequence). J gave up 12 bases and V 3 bases, and 10 bases lay outside the gene matches. The CDR3 DNA follows: TGTGCCAGTAGTATTTTGGACAGGGTGAATCGGCAGTTCTTC. Translating it yields CASSILDRVNRQFF.

The rearrangement links TRBV6-1 to TRBJ1-4; D possibly corresponds to TRBD1 (5 bases). Germline-derived CDR1 and CDR2 are MNHNS and SASEGT. V dropped 4 bases and J dropped 5 bases, with 14 bases sitting between them. This CDR3 comprises 15 residues. Here the CDR3 DNA reads TGTGCCAGCAGTGTATCGGGGGTCGGGAATGAAAAACTGTTTTTT. This translates into CASSVSGVGNEKLFF.

The chain carries TRBV7-2 and TRBJ2-7, with TRBD2 matching over 11 bases. J was trimmed by 2 bases and V by 4 bases; bases with no gene match: 7. The CDR3 is made up of 16 amino acids. Germline CDR1 is SGHTA and CDR2 is FQGNSA. CDR3 DNA: TGTGCCAGCAGCTCAACTAGCGGGAGTGTAGCCTACGAGCAGTACTTC. As protein: CASSSTSGSVAYEQYF.

V and J are TRBV28 and TRBJ2-7; 8 bases fit TRBD1. This CDR3 region has 15 residues. The trim removed 2 bases at V and 4 bases at J, leaving 7 bases unmatched. CDR1 and CDR2 from the germline V gene are MDHEN and SYDVKM. CDR3 sequence reads: CASSLGGTGGYEQYF. CDR3 sequence (DNA): TGTGCCAGCAGTTTAGGCGGTACAGGGGGTTACGAGCAGTACTTC.

This sequence joins TRBV9 and TRBJ2-5; TRBD2 agrees at 9 bases. The germline CDR1 and CDR2 sequences are SGDLS and YYNGEE. The CDR3 is 17 amino acids. J was trimmed by 1 base and V by 0 bases; bases with no gene match: 7. The CDR3 bases are TGTGCCAGCAGCGTAGGGTTAGCGGGAGCTGCCCAAGAGACCCAGTACTTC. Protein: CASSVGLAGAAQETQYF.

The gene calls are TRBV9 and TRBJ1-6; D call uncertain. The V gene lost 7 bases and the J gene lost 9 bases, with 5 bases spanning the gap. Germline CDR1 and CDR2: SGDLS and YYNGEE. The CDR3 contains 10 residues. The CDR3 here is CASPRSPLHF. In DNA form, the CDR3 reads TGTGCCAGCCCTCGTTCACCCCTCCACTTT.

This rearrangement joins TRBV19 to TRBJ1-2, with D maybe TRBD1 (6 bases). Germline values: CDR1 LNHDA, CDR2 SQIVND (reference sequence). V was trimmed by 7 bases and J by 7 bases, leaving 19 bases between them. There are 14 residues in the CDR3. CDR3 protein: CASNLGRGVGGYTF. In nucleotides, the CDR3 is TGTGCCAGTAACCTGGGCAGGGGTGTTGGTGGCTACACCTTC.

The gene calls are TRBV14 and TRBJ2-3; no clear D. CDR1 is SGHDN, CDR2 FVKESK, per germline. The CDR3 loop spans 15 amino acids. Trimming stripped 1 base from V and 1 base from J, with 9 bases between. CDR3 amino acids: CASSQVGVGTDTQYF. CDR3 sequence (DNA): TGTGCCAGCAGCCAAGTTGGAGTCGGCACAGATACGCAGTATTTT. The full variable domain, with the rest looked up from reference TRBV14 and TRBJ2-3, is EAGVTQFPSHSVIEKGQTVTLRCDPISGHDNLYWYRRVMGKEIKFLLHFVKESKQDESGMPNNRFLAERTGGTYSTLKVQPAELEDSGVYFCASSQVGVGTDTQYFGPGTRLTVL.

This chain joins TRBV11-3 and TRBJ2-3; D unclear. V dropped 3 bases and J dropped 1 base, with 5 bases sitting between them. Germline CDR1 is SGHNT and CDR2 is YENEEA. The CDR3 is made up of 13 amino acids. The CDR3 is CASSFPGTDTQYF. The CDR3 region has the DNA TGTGCCAGCAGCTTCCCGGGCACAGATACGCAGTATTTT. The full variable domain, rest sourced from reference TRBV11-3 and TRBJ2-3, is EAGVVQSPRYKIIEKKQPVAFWCNPISGHNTLYWYLQNLGQGPELLIRYENEEAVDDSQLPKDRFSAERLKGVDSTLKIQPAELGDSAVYLCASSFPGTDTQYFGPGTRLTVL.

This clone was seen a single time. V gene TRBV5-1 combines with J gene TRBJ2-3, with D perhaps TRBD2 (6 bases). V lost 5 bases to trimming and J lost 0 bases, with 16 bases between them. CDR3 length: 16 amino acids. Germline CDR1 SGHRS, CDR2 YFSETQ. CDR3 DNA sequence: TGCGCCAGCAGTTTCGGGGGAAACCCGAGCACAGATACGCAGTATTTT. Translating gives CASSFGGNPSTDTQYF.

The gene calls are TRBV28 and TRBJ1-6, with a weak D call TRBD1 (6 bases). The germline CDR1 and CDR2 sequences are MDHEN and SYDVKM. Trimming left V 7 bases short and J 10 bases short, with 20 bases between. CDR3 length: 15 amino acids. CDR3 protein: CASTNPRGSYSPLHF. The CDR3 region has the DNA TGTGCCAGCACCAACCCAAGGGGGTCTTACTCACCCCTCCACTTT.

The chain joins TRBV4-3 to TRBJ2-1; 15 bases agree with TRBD2. This CDR3 contains 17 residues. V dropped 0 bases and J dropped 10; count of bases not matched to a gene: 7. The germline V gene has CDR1 LGHNA and CDR2 YSLEER. For the CDR3, the DNA is TGCGCCAGCAGCCAAGATCCCCGTGGGACTAGCGGGGGGGAGCAGTTCTTC. It specifies CASSQDPRGTSGGEQFF.

J is TRBJ2-2 and V is TRBV6-5; TRBD1 matches 8 bases. The CDR3 runs to 15 residues. The junction had 8 bases not matched to a gene; V was cut back by 7 bases and J by 4 bases. Germline V lookup: CDR1 MNHEY, CDR2 SVGAGI. The DNA of the CDR3 is TGTGCCAGCAACTCAGGGGGCGCGGGCACCGGGGAGCTGTTTTTT. Protein product: CASNSGGAGTGELFF.

The V and J genes are TRBV9 and TRBJ2-5, with 9 nucleotides matching TRBD2. V dropped 0 bases and J dropped 4; count of bases not matched to a gene: 7. CDR1 and CDR2 from the germline V gene are SGDLS and YYNGEE. This CDR3 region has 16 residues. The CDR3 sequence is CASSVEPAGGGETQYF. The CDR3 region has the DNA TGTGCCAGCAGCGTAGAACCAGCGGGAGGAGGAGAGACCCAGTACTTC. Filled out from reference TRBV9 and TRBJ2-5, the complete variable domain reads DSGVTQTPKHLITATGQRVTLRCSPRSGDLSVYWYQQSLDQGLQFLIQYYNGEERAKGNILERFSAQQFPDLHSELNLSSLELGDSALYFCASSVEPAGGGETQYFGPGTRLLVL.